The clone carrying this T cell receptor (beta chain) was found a few times. Trimming took 0 bases from V and 6 from J; bases not matched to a gene: 9. In germline, CDR1 is SGDLS, CDR2 YYNGEE. The CDR3 runs 16 residues. This entry belongs to a study of blood T cell repertoires in COVID-19. The wider study: The samples span acute and convalescent COVID-19 from the United States, Italy and Spain. From T cells, B-cell-depleted T cells, or PBMCs came the material, which was cDNA or gDNA.

Using immunoSEQ multiplex PCR, the repertoire was profiled, and TCRdb retains in-frame clones only, with some absent. Of some 370,000 clones listed, around 90% are singletons. This chain joins TRBV9 and TRBJ1-2; 9 bases agree with TRBD1. Sequenced material: peripheral blood. This sequence originates from a man aged 35-49 years with acute or convalescent COVID-19. The CDR3 DNA follows: TGTGCCAGCAGCGTAGGTAGGCTGGGGACAGGGCATGGCTACACCTTC. Protein: CASSVGRLGTGHGYTF.